These T cell receptor beta chains were read from a single sample in a study of Tregs in tolerant kidney transplant recipients. Repertoires were generated with immunoSEQ multiplex PCR, while TCRdb's copy carries only in-frame clones and drops some. The table includes about 94,000 clones, approximately 93% detected once. The material sequenced was CD4+ T cells from blood, taken before the transplant. These receptors came from a human donor who received a combined kidney and bone marrow transplant. Each CDR3 is given with its conserved first and last residue. Each record gives: clone size, J gene, D gene, V gene, CDR3 protein, CDR3 DNA. The D gene is left open where the match is weak. Size is stated for part of the rows, as once, few or many counts, or as a class when the clone is expanded.

abundance: .
j_gene: TRBJ2-5
d_gene: TRBD2
v_gene: TRBV5-4
CDR3aa: CASSPRGAGGPVAQYF
CDR3nt: TGTGCCAGCAGCCCGAGGGGTGCGGGAGGGCCGGTGGCCCAGTACTTC

abundance: .
j_gene: TRBJ1-5
d_gene: .
v_gene: TRBV19
CDR3aa: CASSRRRGSQPQHF
CDR3nt: TGTGCCAGTAGTAGGAGGAGGGGAAGTCAGCCCCAGCATTTT

abundance: once
j_gene: TRBJ2-2
d_gene: TRBD1
v_gene: TRBV19
CDR3aa: CASSPDREWNTGELFF
CDR3nt: TGTGCCAGTAGCCCAGACAGGGAATGGAACACCGGGGAGCTGTTTTTT

abundance: .
j_gene: TRBJ2-3
d_gene: .
v_gene: TRBV29-1
CDR3aa: CSLISQDSTDTQYF
CDR3nt: TGCAGCCTGATATCACAGGATAGCACAGATACGCAGTATTTT

abundance: .
j_gene: TRBJ2-7
d_gene: TRBD2
v_gene: TRBV5-1
CDR3aa: CASSPRTSGSSYEQYF
CDR3nt: TGCGCCAGCAGCCCAAGGACTAGCGGGAGCTCCTACGAGCAGTACTTC

abundance: .
j_gene: TRBJ2-1
d_gene: TRBD2
v_gene: TRBV5-1
CDR3aa: CASSLELAGWNEQFF
CDR3nt: TGCGCCAGCAGCTTGGAGTTAGCGGGATGGAATGAGCAGTTCTTC

abundance: once
j_gene: TRBJ2-3
d_gene: TRBD2
v_gene: TRBV15
CDR3aa: CATSRGGTSGTDTQYF
CDR3nt: TGTGCCACCAGCAGAGGCGGGACTAGCGGCACAGATACGCAGTATTTT

abundance: .
j_gene: TRBJ2-7
d_gene: TRBD2
v_gene: TRBV7-2
CDR3aa: CASSLTSGRVVEQYF
CDR3nt: TGTGCCAGCAGCTTAACTAGCGGGAGAGTAGTAGAGCAGTACTTC

abundance: .
j_gene: TRBJ1-6
d_gene: .
v_gene: TRBV7-6
CDR3aa: CASSLESGFNSPLHF
CDR3nt: TGTGCCAGCAGCTTAGAGTCAGGGTTTAATTCACCCCTCCACTTT

abundance: .
j_gene: TRBJ2-3
d_gene: TRBD2
v_gene: TRBV5-6
CDR3aa: CASNLKRGPGTDTQYF
CDR3nt: TGTGCCAGCAACTTAAAGCGGGGGCCAGGCACAGATACGCAGTATTTT

abundance: .
j_gene: TRBJ1-2
d_gene: TRBD1
v_gene: TRBV5-6
CDR3aa: CASSFNRGLGGYTF
CDR3nt: TGTGCCAGCAGCTTTAACAGGGGATTGGGTGGCTACACCTTC

abundance: .
j_gene: TRBJ1-2
d_gene: .
v_gene: TRBV29-1
CDR3aa: CSVAAANYGYTF
CDR3nt: TGCAGCGTTGCTGCAGCTAACTATGGCTACACCTTC

abundance: few
j_gene: TRBJ2-7
d_gene: .
v_gene: TRBV28
CDR3aa: CASSFTARYEQYF
CDR3nt: TGTGCCAGCAGTTTTACAGCCCGCTACGAGCAGTACTTC

abundance: .
j_gene: TRBJ2-7
d_gene: .
v_gene: TRBV7-9
CDR3aa: CASSFQGNGAYEQYF
CDR3nt: TGTGCCAGCAGCTTTCAGGGTAATGGTGCCTACGAGCAGTACTTC

abundance: .
j_gene: TRBJ2-5
d_gene: .
v_gene: TRBV7-9
CDR3aa: CASSSTRGQETQYF
CDR3nt: TGTGCCAGCAGCTCCACGCGGGGACAAGAGACCCAGTACTTC

abundance: .
j_gene: TRBJ2-5
d_gene: TRBD1
v_gene: TRBV7-3
CDR3aa: CASSLAGTGGQETQYF
CDR3nt: TGTGCCAGCAGCTTAGCTGGGACAGGGGGTCAAGAGACCCAGTACTTC

abundance: .
j_gene: TRBJ2-1
d_gene: TRBD2
v_gene: TRBV7-2
CDR3aa: CASSFRDYYNEQFF
CDR3nt: TGTGCCAGCAGCTTCCGGGACTACTACAATGAGCAGTTCTTC

abundance: .
j_gene: TRBJ2-7
d_gene: .
v_gene: TRBV7-2
CDR3aa: CASSLTGSSTVYEQYF
CDR3nt: TGTGCCAGCAGCTTAACCGGGTCTTCCACCGTCTACGAGCAGTACTTC

abundance: .
j_gene: TRBJ2-5
d_gene: .
v_gene: TRBV2
CDR3aa: CASSPRGVGGQETQYF
CDR3nt: TGTGCCAGCAGTCCACGAGGCGTAGGGGGTCAAGAGACCCAGTACTTC

abundance: few
j_gene: TRBJ1-2
d_gene: TRBD1
v_gene: TRBV19
CDR3aa: CASSISLEVQGNGYTF
CDR3nt: TGTGCCAGTAGTATTTCCCTCGAGGTACAGGGGAATGGCTACACCTTC

abundance: .
j_gene: TRBJ2-5
d_gene: .
v_gene: TRBV7-9
CDR3aa: CASSSYRVAVETQYF
CDR3nt: TGTGCCAGCAGCTCGTACAGGGTCGCGGTGGAGACCCAGTACTTC

abundance: .
j_gene: TRBJ2-3
d_gene: .
v_gene: TRBV2
CDR3aa: CASSAEGAQYF
CDR3nt: TGTGCCAGCAGTGCCGAGGGAGCGCAGTATTTT

abundance: .
j_gene: TRBJ2-7
d_gene: TRBD1
v_gene: TRBV5-1
CDR3aa: CASSPSGAAGGDF
CDR3nt: TGCGCCAGCAGCCCATCCGGGGCGGCAGGGGGAGATTTC

abundance: .
j_gene: TRBJ2-7
d_gene: .
v_gene: TRBV2
CDR3aa: CASSPTGISYEQYF
CDR3nt: TGTGCCAGCAGCCCAACAGGTATCTCTTACGAGCAGTACTTC

abundance: .
j_gene: TRBJ1-3
d_gene: .
v_gene: TRBV11-3
CDR3aa: CASSSGSGNTIYF
CDR3nt: TGTGCCAGCAGCTCCGGCTCTGGAAACACCATATATTTT

abundance: .
j_gene: TRBJ2-7
d_gene: TRBD2
v_gene: TRBV6-6
CDR3aa: CASNIAGVSEQYF
CDR3nt: TGTGCCAGCAACATAGCGGGAGTAAGCGAGCAGTACTTC

abundance: .
j_gene: TRBJ2-1
d_gene: TRBD2
v_gene: TRBV30
CDR3aa: CACTNLAGSSYNEQFF
CDR3nt: TGTGCCTGTACTAATTTAGCGGGGAGCTCCTACAATGAGCAGTTCTTC

abundance: .
j_gene: TRBJ1-6
d_gene: TRBD1
v_gene: TRBV28
CDR3aa: CASRLWTGVFRWNSPLHF
CDR3nt: TGTGCCAGCAGGCTTTGGACAGGGGTTTTTCGTTGGAATTCACCCCTCCACTTT

abundance: .
j_gene: TRBJ2-5
d_gene: .
v_gene: TRBV7-7
CDR3aa: CASSLGALIGQETQYF
CDR3nt: TGTGCCAGCAGCTTAGGGGCCCTAATTGGACAAGAGACCCAGTACTTC

abundance: .
j_gene: TRBJ1-5
d_gene: TRBD1
v_gene: TRBV2
CDR3aa: CASSGDRVIGQPQHF
CDR3nt: TGTGCCAGCAGTGGCGACAGGGTCATCGGTCAGCCCCAGCATTTT

abundance: .
j_gene: TRBJ1-2
d_gene: .
v_gene: TRBV9
CDR3aa: CASSEQGGDYGYTF
CDR3nt: TGTGCCAGCAGCGAACAGGGAGGGGACTATGGCTACACCTTC

abundance: .
j_gene: TRBJ1-1
d_gene: .
v_gene: TRBV7-2
CDR3aa: CASSLKSQGTEAFF
CDR3nt: TGTGCCAGCAGCTTAAAGTCACAGGGCACTGAAGCTTTCTTT

abundance: .
j_gene: TRBJ2-7
d_gene: TRBD1
v_gene: TRBV29-1
CDR3aa: CSVEVPGQGLDYEQYF
CDR3nt: TGCAGCGTTGAAGTACCGGGACAGGGTCTCGACTACGAGCAGTACTTC

abundance: .
j_gene: TRBJ1-6
d_gene: TRBD1
v_gene: TRBV25-1
CDR3aa: CASRPGQGISPLHF
CDR3nt: TGTGCCAGCAGGCCGGGACAGGGAATCTCACCCCTCCACTTT

abundance: .
j_gene: TRBJ2-3
d_gene: TRBD1
v_gene: TRBV10-3
CDR3aa: CAIGRQGPDTQYF
CDR3nt: TGTGCCATCGGCCGACAGGGTCCAGATACGCAGTATTTT

abundance: .
j_gene: TRBJ2-7
d_gene: TRBD2
v_gene: TRBV4-2
CDR3aa: CASSHSASGGTYEQYF
CDR3nt: TGTGCCAGCAGCCATTCTGCAAGCGGGGGTACCTACGAGCAGTACTTC

abundance: .
j_gene: TRBJ1-1
d_gene: TRBD1
v_gene: TRBV27
CDR3aa: CASSQGQGAEAFF
CDR3nt: TGTGCCAGCAGTCAAGGACAGGGGGCTGAAGCTTTCTTT

abundance: .
j_gene: TRBJ1-6
d_gene: .
v_gene: TRBV18
CDR3aa: CASSLTGRESPLHF
CDR3nt: TGTGCCAGCTCACTGACAGGCCGGGAATCACCCCTCCACTTT

abundance: few
j_gene: TRBJ1-2
d_gene: .
v_gene: TRBV7-9
CDR3aa: CASSPGGGTYGYTF
CDR3nt: TGTGCCAGCAGCCCGGGGGGGGGAACGTATGGCTACACCTTC

abundance: .
j_gene: TRBJ2-2
d_gene: TRBD2
v_gene: TRBV2
CDR3aa: CASSDGLAANTGELFF
CDR3nt: TGTGCCAGCAGTGACGGACTAGCCGCGAACACCGGGGAGCTGTTTTTT

abundance: .
j_gene: TRBJ1-1
d_gene: .
v_gene: TRBV7-2
CDR3aa: CASSLATIGPRTEAFF
CDR3nt: TGTGCCAGCAGCTTAGCGACTATCGGACCTCGCACTGAAGCTTTCTTT

abundance: .
j_gene: TRBJ2-3
d_gene: .
v_gene: TRBV7-2
CDR3aa: CASSLSRGGTDTQYF
CDR3nt: TGTGCCAGCAGCTTAAGTAGGGGGGGAACAGATACGCAGTATTTT

abundance: .
j_gene: TRBJ2-1
d_gene: .
v_gene: TRBV4-2
CDR3aa: CASNPGGLSNEQFF
CDR3nt: TGTGCCAGCAACCCGGGGGGCCTCAGCAATGAGCAGTTCTTC

abundance: .
j_gene: TRBJ2-4
d_gene: .
v_gene: TRBV2
CDR3aa: CASRGRGGRIAKNIQYF
CDR3nt: TGTGCCAGCCGGGGCAGAGGAGGGAGGATAGCCAAAAACATTCAGTACTTC

abundance: .
j_gene: TRBJ1-1
d_gene: .
v_gene: TRBV7-9
CDR3aa: CASSSRGLVQNTEAFF
CDR3nt: TGTGCCAGCAGCTCCAGGGGATTAGTTCAGAACACTGAAGCTTTCTTT

abundance: .
j_gene: TRBJ1-5
d_gene: TRBD1
v_gene: TRBV5-4
CDR3aa: CASSFDRGQPQHF
CDR3nt: TGTGCCAGCAGCTTCGACAGGGGTCAGCCCCAGCATTTT

abundance: once
j_gene: TRBJ2-3
d_gene: TRBD2
v_gene: TRBV5-8
CDR3aa: CASGPGLARTDTQYF
CDR3nt: TGTGCCAGCGGACCCGGACTAGCACGAACAGATACGCAGTATTTT

abundance: .
j_gene: TRBJ2-3
d_gene: TRBD2
v_gene: TRBV5-4
CDR3aa: CASSFGGGITDTQYF
CDR3nt: TGTGCCAGCAGCTTCGGGGGGGGTATCACAGATACGCAGTATTTT